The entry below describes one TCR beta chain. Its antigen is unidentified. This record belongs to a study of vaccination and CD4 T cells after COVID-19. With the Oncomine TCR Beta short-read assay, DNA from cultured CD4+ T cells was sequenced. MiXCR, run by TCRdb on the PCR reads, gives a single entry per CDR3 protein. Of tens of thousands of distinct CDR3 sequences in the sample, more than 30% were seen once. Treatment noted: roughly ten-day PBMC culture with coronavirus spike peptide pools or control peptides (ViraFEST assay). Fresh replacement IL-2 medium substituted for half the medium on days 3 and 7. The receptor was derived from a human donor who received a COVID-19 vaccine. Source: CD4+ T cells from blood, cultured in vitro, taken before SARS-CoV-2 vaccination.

CDR3 sequence: CAWIKGLGGPLNTQYF. DNA of the CDR3: TGTGCCTGGATAAAGGGGCTGGGGGGGCCTTTAAATACGCAGTATTTT. The chain recombines TRBV30 with TRBJ2-3, with D perhaps matching TRBD2 (7 bases). V gave up 4 bases and J gave up 7 bases, with 24 bases separating them. The germline V gene encodes CDR1 GTSNPN and CDR2 SVGIG (reference sequence). The CDR3 consists of 16 residues.